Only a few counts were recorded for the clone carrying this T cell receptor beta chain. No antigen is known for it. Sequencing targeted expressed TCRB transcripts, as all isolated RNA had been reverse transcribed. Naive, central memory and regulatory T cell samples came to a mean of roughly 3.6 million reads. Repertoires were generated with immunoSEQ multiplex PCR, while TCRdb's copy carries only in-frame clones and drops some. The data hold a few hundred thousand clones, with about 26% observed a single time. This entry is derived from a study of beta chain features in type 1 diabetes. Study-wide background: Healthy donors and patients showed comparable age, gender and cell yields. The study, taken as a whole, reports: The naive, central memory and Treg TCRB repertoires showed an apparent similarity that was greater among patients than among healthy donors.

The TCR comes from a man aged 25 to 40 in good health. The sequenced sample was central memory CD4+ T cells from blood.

The CDR3 region has the DNA TGTGCCAGCAGGGAACGGACAGGTCAAAATGAGCAGTTCTTC. This translates into CASRERTGQNEQFF. V and J are TRBV7-8 and TRBJ2-1, with 7 nucleotides matching TRBD1. The CDR3 length is 14 residues. Trimming cost V 6 bases and J 7 bases; bases outside gene matches: 9. CDR1 is SGHVS and CDR2 is FQNEAQ in the germline V gene. The whole variable domain, filled in from reference TRBV7-8 and TRBJ2-1, reads GAGVSQSPRYKVAKRGQDVALRCDPISGHVSLFWYQQALGQGPEFLTYFQNEAQLDKSGLPSDRFFAERPEGSVSTLKIQRTQQEDSAVYLCASRERTGQNEQFFGPGTRLTVL.